This TCR beta chain was captured in a study of T cells after yellow fever vaccination. MiXCR was run by TCRdb on the 5' RACE reads, yielding one entry per CDR3 protein. The repertoire holds roughly 310,000 distinct CDR3 sequences, with about 9.5% as singletons. This clonotype has just a few counts. The sequences come from PBMCs, collected on the day of the first yellow fever vaccination. This sequence originates from a man between 18 and 35 years old who received the YFV17D yellow fever vaccine.

The CDR3 region is CASSIYRDNNNEQFF. The CDR3 coding sequence is TGTGCCAGCAGTATCTACCGGGACAACAACAATGAGCAGTTCTTC. The rearrangement joins TRBV12-3 or TRBV12-4 to TRBJ2-1; a weak D match, TRBD1 (6 bases). The length of the CDR3 is 15 residues. V gave up 5 bases and J gave up 5 bases, with 16 bases separating them.